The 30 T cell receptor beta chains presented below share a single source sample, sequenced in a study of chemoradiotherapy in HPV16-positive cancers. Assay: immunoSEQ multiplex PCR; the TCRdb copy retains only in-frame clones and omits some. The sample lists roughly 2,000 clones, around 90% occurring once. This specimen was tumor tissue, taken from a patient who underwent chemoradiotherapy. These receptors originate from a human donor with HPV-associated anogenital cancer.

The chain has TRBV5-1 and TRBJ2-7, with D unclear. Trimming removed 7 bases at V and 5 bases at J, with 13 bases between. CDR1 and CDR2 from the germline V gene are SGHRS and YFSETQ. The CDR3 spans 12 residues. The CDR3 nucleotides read TGCGCCAGCCGAACTACGAAGGACGAGCAGTACTTC. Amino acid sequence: CASRTTKDEQYF.

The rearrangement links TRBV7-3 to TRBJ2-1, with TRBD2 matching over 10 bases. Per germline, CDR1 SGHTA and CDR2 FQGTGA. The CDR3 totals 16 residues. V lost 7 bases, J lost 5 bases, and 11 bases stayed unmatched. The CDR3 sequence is CASTPTSTSGNNEQFF. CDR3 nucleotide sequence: TGTGCCAGCACCCCCACCAGCACTAGCGGGAACAATGAGCAGTTCTTC. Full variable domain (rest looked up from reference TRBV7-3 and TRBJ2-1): GAGVSQTPSNKVTEKGKYVELRCDPISGHTALYWYRQSLGQGPEFLIYFQGTGAADDSGLPNDRFFAVRPEGSVSTLKIQRTERGDSAVYLCASTPTSTSGNNEQFFGPGTRLTVL.

CDR3 sequence: CASSPLAAPDRLFYEQYF. Here the CDR3 DNA reads TGTGCCAGCAGTCCTTTGGCGGCCCCGGACAGGCTATTCTACGAGCAGTACTTC. V gene TRBV27 combines with J gene TRBJ2-7; the match to TRBD1 covers 7 bases. This CDR3 comprises 18 residues. Trimming cost V 5 bases and J 3 bases; bases outside gene matches: 19. From germline, CDR1 is MNHEY and CDR2 SMNVEV (reference sequence).

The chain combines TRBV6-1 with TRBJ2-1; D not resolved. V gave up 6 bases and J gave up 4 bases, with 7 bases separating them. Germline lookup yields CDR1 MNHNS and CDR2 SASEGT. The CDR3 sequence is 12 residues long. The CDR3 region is CASRGYYNEQFF. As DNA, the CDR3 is TGTGCCAGCAGGGGGTATTACAATGAGCAGTTCTTC.

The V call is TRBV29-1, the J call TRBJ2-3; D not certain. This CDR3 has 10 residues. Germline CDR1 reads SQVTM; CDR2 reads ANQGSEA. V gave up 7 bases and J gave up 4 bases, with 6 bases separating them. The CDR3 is CSDGPDTQYF. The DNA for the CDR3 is TGCAGCGATGGCCCAGATACGCAGTATTTT.

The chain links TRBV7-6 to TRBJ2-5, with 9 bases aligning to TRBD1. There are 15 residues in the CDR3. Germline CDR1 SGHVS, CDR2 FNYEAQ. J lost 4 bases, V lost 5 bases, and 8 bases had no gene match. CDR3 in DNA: TGTGCCAGCAGCCTCCGGACAGGGGTGGCAGAGACCCAGTACTTC. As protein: CASSLRTGVAETQYF.

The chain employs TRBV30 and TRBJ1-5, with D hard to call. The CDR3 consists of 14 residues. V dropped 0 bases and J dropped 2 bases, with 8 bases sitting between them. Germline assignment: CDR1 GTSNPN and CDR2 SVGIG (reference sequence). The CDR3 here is CAWSVPNGNQPQHF. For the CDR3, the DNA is TGTGCCTGGAGTGTTCCGAACGGCAATCAGCCCCAGCATTTT.

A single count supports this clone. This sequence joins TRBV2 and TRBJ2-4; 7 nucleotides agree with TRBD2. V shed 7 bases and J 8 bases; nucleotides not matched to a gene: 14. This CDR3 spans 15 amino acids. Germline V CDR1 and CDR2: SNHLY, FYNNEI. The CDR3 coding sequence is TGTGCCAGCAAGGGTCGGGCGGGAGAAGGGGACATTCAGTACTTC. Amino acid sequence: CASKGRAGEGDIQYF.

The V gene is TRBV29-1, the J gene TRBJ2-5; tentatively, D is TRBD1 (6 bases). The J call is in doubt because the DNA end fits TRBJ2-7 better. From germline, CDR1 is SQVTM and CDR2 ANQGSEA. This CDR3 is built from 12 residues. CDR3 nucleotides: TGCAGCGTTGAATTAGGGGGTCACGAGCAGTACTTC. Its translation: CSVELGGHEQYF.

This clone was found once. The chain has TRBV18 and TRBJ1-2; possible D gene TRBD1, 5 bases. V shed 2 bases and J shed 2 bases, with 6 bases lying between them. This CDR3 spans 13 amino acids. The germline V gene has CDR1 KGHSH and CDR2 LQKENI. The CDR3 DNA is TGTGCCAGCTCACCAGACAGCAACTATGGCTACACCTTC. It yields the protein CASSPDSNYGYTF.

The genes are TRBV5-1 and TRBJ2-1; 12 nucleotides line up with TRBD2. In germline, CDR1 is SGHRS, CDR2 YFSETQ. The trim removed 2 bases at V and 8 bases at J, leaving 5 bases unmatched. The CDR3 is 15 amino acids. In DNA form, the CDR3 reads TGCGCCAGCAGCTTTCTAGCGGGAGGGCCGGATGAGCAGTTCTTC. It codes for CASSFLAGGPDEQFF.

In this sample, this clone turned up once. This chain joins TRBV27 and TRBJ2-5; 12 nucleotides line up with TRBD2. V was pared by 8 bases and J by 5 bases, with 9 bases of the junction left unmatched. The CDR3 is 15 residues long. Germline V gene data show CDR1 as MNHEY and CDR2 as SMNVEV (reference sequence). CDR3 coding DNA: TGTGCCAGCGGGACTAGCGGGCCTAGGGGCGAGACCCAGTACTTC. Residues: CASGTSGPRGETQYF.

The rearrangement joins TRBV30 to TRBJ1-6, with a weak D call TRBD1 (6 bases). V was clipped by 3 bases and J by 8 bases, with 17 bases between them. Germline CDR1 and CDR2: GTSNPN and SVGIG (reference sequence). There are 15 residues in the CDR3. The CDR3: CAWSEYDRRDSPLHF. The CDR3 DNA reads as TGTGCCTGGAGCGAGTACGACAGGCGAGATTCACCCCTCCACTTT.

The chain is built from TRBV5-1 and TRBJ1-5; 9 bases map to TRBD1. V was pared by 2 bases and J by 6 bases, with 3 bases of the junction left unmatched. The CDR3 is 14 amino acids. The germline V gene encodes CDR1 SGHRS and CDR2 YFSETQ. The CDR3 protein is CASSFVTGGQPQHF. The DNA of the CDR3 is TGCGCCAGCAGCTTCGTGACAGGGGGTCAGCCCCAGCATTTT.

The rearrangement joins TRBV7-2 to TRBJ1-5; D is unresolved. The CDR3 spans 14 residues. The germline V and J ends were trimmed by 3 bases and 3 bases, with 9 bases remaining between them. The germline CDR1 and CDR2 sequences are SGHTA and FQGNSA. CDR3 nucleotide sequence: TGTGCCAGCAGCTTCCGGGCCCTCAATCAGCCCCAGCATTTT. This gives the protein CASSFRALNQPQHF.

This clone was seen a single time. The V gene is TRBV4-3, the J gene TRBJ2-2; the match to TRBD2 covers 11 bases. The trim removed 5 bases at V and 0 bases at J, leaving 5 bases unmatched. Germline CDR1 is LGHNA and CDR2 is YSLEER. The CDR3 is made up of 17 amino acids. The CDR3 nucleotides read TGCGCCAGCAGCAAACTAGCGGGGGTACCGAACACCGGGGAGCTGTTTTTT. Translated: CASSKLAGVPNTGELFF.

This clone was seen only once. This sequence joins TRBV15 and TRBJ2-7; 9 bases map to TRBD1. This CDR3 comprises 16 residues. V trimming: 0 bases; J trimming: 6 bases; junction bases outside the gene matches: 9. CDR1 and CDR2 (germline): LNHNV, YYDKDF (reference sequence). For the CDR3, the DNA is TGTGCCACCAGCAGAGATCTGGGACAGGGTTCGCGCGAGCAGTACTTC. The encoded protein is CATSRDLGQGSREQYF.

CDR3 amino acids: CASSRGIWTANSPLHF. The DNA for the CDR3 is TGTGCCAGCAGTAGAGGGATTTGGACGGCAAATTCACCCCTCCACTTT. The chain has TRBV28 and TRBJ1-6, with D unresolved. The germline V gene has CDR1 MDHEN and CDR2 SYDVKM. The CDR3 contains 16 residues. V lost 5 bases to trimming and J lost 7 bases, with 18 bases between them.

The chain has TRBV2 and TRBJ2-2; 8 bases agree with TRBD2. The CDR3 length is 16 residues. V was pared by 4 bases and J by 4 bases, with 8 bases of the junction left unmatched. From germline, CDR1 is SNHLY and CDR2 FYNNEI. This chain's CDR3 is CASSVPGGAPTGELFF. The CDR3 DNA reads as TGTGCCAGCAGTGTCCCCGGGGGGGCCCCCACCGGGGAGCTGTTTTTT.

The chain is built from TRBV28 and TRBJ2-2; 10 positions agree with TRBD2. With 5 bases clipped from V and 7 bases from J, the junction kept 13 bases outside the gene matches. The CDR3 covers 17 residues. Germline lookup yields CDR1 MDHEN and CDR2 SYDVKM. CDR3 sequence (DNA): TGTGCCAGCAGTCCCCCACCGAGCGGGAGGGCCCGCGGGGAGCTGTTTTTT. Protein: CASSPPPSGRARGELFF. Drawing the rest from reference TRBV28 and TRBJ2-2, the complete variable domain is DVKVTQSSRYLVKRTGEKVFLECVQDMDHENMFWYRQDPGLGLRLIYFSYDVKMKEKGDIPEGYSVSREKKERFSLILESASTNQTSMYLCASSPPPSGRARGELFFGEGSRLTVL.

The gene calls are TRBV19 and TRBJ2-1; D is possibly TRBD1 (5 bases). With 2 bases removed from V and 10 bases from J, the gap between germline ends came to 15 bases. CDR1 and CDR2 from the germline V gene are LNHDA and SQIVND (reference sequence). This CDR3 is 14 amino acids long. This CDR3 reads CASSIRGTAGEQFF. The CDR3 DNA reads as TGTGCCAGTAGTATAAGGGGAACGGCCGGAGAGCAGTTCTTC.

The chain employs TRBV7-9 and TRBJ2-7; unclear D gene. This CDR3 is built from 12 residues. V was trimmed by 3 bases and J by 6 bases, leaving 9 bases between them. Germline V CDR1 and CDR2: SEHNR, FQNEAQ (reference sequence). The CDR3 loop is CASSFPGGEQYF. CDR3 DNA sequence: TGTGCCAGCAGCTTCCCGGGTGGCGAGCAGTACTTC. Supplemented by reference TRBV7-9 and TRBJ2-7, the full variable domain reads DTGVSQNPRHKITKRGQNVTFRCDPISEHNRLYWYRQTLGQGPEFLTYFQNEAQLEKSRLLSDRFSAERPKGSFSTLEIQRTEQGDSAMYLCASSFPGGEQYFGPGTRLTVT.

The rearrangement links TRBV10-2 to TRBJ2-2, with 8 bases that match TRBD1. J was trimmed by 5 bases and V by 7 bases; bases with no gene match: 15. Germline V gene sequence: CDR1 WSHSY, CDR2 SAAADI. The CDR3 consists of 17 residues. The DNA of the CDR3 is TGCGCCAGCACCGACAGGGGAGGACCCTCGGGGACCGGGGAGCTGTTTTTT. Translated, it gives CASTDRGGPSGTGELFF.

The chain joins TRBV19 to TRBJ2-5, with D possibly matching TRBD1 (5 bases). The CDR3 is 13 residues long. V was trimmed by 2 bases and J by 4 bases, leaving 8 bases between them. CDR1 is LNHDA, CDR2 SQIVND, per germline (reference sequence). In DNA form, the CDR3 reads TGTGCCAGTAGTATAAAGCAGGGAGAGACCCAGTACTTC. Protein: CASSIKQGETQYF.

This chain's CDR3 is CASTSQRSETQYF. DNA for the CDR3: TGTGCCAGCACCAGCCAAAGGTCAGAGACCCAGTACTTC. This rearrangement joins TRBV2 to TRBJ2-5; D call uncertain. V dropped 7 bases and J dropped 4 bases, with 13 bases sitting between them. The CDR3 extends over 13 amino acids. The germline V gene encodes CDR1 SNHLY and CDR2 FYNNEI.

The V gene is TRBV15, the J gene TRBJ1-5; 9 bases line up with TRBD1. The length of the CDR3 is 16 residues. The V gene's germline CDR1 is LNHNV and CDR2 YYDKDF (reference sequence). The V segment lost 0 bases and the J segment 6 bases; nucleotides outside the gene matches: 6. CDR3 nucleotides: TGTGCCACCAGCAGAGATGCGGGACAGGGCGGTCAGCCCCAGCATTTT. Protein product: CATSRDAGQGGQPQHF.

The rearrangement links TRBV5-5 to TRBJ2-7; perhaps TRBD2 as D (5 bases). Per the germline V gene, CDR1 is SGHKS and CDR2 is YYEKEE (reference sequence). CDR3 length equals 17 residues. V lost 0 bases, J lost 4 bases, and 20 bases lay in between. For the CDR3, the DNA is TGTGCCAGCAGCTTGGAAAGGGCCGGGATGGTCGGTTACGAGCAGTACTTC. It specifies CASSLERAGMVGYEQYF.

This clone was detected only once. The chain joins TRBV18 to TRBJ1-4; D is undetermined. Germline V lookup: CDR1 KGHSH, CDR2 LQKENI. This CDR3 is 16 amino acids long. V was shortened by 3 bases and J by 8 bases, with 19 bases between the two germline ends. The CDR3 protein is CASSPTTIGVGEKLFF. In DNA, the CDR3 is TGTGCCAGCTCACCCACAACGATCGGGGTAGGGGAAAAACTGTTTTTT.

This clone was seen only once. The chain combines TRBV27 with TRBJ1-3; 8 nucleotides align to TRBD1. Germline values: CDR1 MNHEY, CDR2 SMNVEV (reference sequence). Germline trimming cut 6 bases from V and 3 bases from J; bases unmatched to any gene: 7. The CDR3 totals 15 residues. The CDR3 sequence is CASSYDRGNGNTIYF. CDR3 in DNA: TGTGCCAGCAGCTACGACAGGGGAAATGGAAACACCATATATTTT.

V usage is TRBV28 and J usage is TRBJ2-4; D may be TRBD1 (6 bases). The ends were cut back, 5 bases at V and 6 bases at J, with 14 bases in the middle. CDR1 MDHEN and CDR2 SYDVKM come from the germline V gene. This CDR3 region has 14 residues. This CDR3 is CASSPYRVRNIQYF. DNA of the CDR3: TGTGCCAGCAGTCCCTACAGGGTTAGAAACATTCAGTACTTC.